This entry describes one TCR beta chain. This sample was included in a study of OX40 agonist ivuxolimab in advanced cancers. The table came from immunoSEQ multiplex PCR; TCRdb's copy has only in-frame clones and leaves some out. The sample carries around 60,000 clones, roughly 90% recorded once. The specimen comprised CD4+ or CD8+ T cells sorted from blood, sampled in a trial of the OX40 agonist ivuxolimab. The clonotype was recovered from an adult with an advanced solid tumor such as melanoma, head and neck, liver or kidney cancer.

The CDR3 DNA reads TGTGCCAGCAGCTTGTTTTCTATTGGGGCGGCGGGCTACACCTTC. Amino acid sequence: CASSLFSIGAAGYTF. The chain couples TRBV5-4 to TRBJ1-2; maybe TRBD1 (5 bases). Germline-derived CDR1 and CDR2 are SGHNT and YYREEE (reference sequence). Trimming left V 1 base short and J 8 bases short, with 18 bases between. The CDR3 has 15 amino acids.